These 3 T cell receptor beta chains came from one sample sequenced in a study of blood T cell repertoires in COVID-19. Clones were sequenced by immunoSEQ multiplex PCR, and TCRdb holds only the in-frame ones, with some missing. Of about 150,000 clones listed, around four fifths are singletons. The specimen was PBMCs or T cells enriched from blood (not recorded which). These receptors were collected from a woman aged 40 to 50 who had recovered from COVID-19.

CDR3 protein: CASSRGTVDSPLHF. The CDR3 bases are TGTGCCAGCAGCCGGGGGACGGTGGATTCACCCCTCCACTTT. This sequence joins TRBV5-4 and TRBJ1-6; perhaps TRBD1 as D (5 bases). Germline V gene sequence: CDR1 SGHNT, CDR2 YYREEE (reference sequence). This CDR3 has 14 amino acids. Trimming stripped 4 bases from V and 8 bases from J, with 13 bases between.

The rearrangement joins TRBV11-2 to TRBJ2-5; 8 nucleotides match TRBD2. The length of the CDR3 is 16 residues. In germline, CDR1 is SGHAT, CDR2 FQNNGV. Trimming cost V 2 bases and J 4 bases; bases outside gene matches: 9. CDR3 region: CASSLRAAGDGETQYF. CDR3 coding DNA: TGTGCCAGCAGCTTAAGGGCAGCGGGAGATGGAGAGACCCAGTACTTC. The whole variable domain, filled in from reference TRBV11-2 and TRBJ2-5, reads EAGVAQSPRYKIIEKRQSVAFWCNPISGHATLYWYQQILGQGPKLLIQFQNNGVVDDSQLPKDRFSAERLKGVDSTLKIQPAKLEDSAVYLCASSLRAAGDGETQYFGPGTRLLVL.

V and J are TRBV4-1 and TRBJ2-7; TRBD1 is a possible D gene (5 bases). Germline values: CDR1 MGHRA, CDR2 YSYEKL. V dropped 4 bases and J dropped 5 bases, with 18 bases sitting between them. There are 15 residues in the CDR3. CDR3 region: CASSPEGGRAHEQYF. The CDR3 coding sequence is TGCGCCAGCAGCCCCGAAGGCGGCAGGGCCCACGAGCAGTACTTC.